These T cell receptor beta chains were read from a single sample in a study of blood T cell repertoires in COVID-19. The assay was immunoSEQ multiplex PCR, and TCRdb's table has in-frame clones only and misses some. The profile covers around 130,000 clones, with 84% appearing a single time and 9% to 15% taken by the ten largest. The sequenced material came from peripheral blood. The receptors were sampled from a woman aged 55-69 years with acute or convalescent COVID-19. Each CDR3 is given with its conserved first and last residue. The order of the fields is V gene, clone size, J gene, D gene, CDR3 DNA, CDR3 protein. A D gene is named only where the DNA matches it firmly. A clone size is listed for some rows: how often the clone was seen (once, few, many), or a class if it is expanded.

V: TRBV20-1; size: -; J: TRBJ1-1; D: -; DNA: TGCAGTGCTAGTAGGTTGGGGCAGGGGATTATTTCTGAAGCTTTCTTT; CDR3: CSASRLGQGIISEAFF
V: TRBV24-1; size: -; J: TRBJ2-3; D: TRBD2; DNA: TGTGCCACCAGTGACCTAGGACTAGCGGGGGTGGATACGCAGTATTTT; CDR3: CATSDLGLAGVDTQYF
V: TRBV9; size: -; J: TRBJ2-1; D: TRBD1; DNA: TGTGCCAGCAGCCCTGGGGGCAGGGGGCTGACGGAGCAGTTCTTC; CDR3: CASSPGGRGLTEQFF
V: TRBV20-1; size: once; J: TRBJ2-5; D: -; DNA: TGCAGTGCTCGGGTCGGGGAGACCCAGTACTTC; CDR3: CSARVGETQYF
V: TRBV24-1; size: -; J: TRBJ1-4; D: TRBD1; DNA: TGTGCCACCAGTGACCCGCGACAGGGAACGGAAAAACTGTTTTTT; CDR3: CATSDPRQGTEKLFF
V: TRBV6-5; size: once; J: TRBJ1-2; D: -; DNA: TGTGCCAGCAGCTGGGACAACCGTGGCTACACCTTC; CDR3: CASSWDNRGYTF
V: TRBV27; size: -; J: TRBJ1-4; D: -; DNA: TGTGCCAGCAGTTCTCTGTCAACTAATGAAAAACTGTTTTTT; CDR3: CASSSLSTNEKLFF
V: TRBV27; size: -; J: TRBJ1-1; D: -; DNA: TGTGCCAGCAGTTTACGGTGGGCGACTGAAGCTTTCTTT; CDR3: CASSLRWATEAFF
V: TRBV11-1; size: -; J: TRBJ1-1; D: TRBD1; DNA: TGTGCCAGCAGCACCCGGAGGGGGCTAAACACTGAAGCTTTCTTT; CDR3: CASSTRRGLNTEAFF
V: TRBV6-1; size: -; J: TRBJ1-5; D: -; DNA: TGTGCCAGCAGTGAAAGATCCCGGGACAAGGGGGGGAATCAGCCCCAGCATTTT; CDR3: CASSERSRDKGGNQPQHF
V: TRBV2; size: -; J: TRBJ2-5; D: -; DNA: TGTGCCAGCAGTGAAAGGGAGGTAGGGGCGGAGACCCAGTACTTC; CDR3: CASSEREVGAETQYF
V: TRBV10-1; size: -; J: TRBJ2-5; D: -; DNA: TGCGCCAGCAGTGAGGGGGCGACCCAGTACTTC; CDR3: CASSEGATQYF
V: TRBV7-2; size: -; J: TRBJ2-2; D: TRBD2; DNA: TGTGCCAGCAGCGCCTCTCCCCGTTGGGTAGCGGGGAACACCGGGGAGCTGTTTTTT; CDR3: CASSASPRWVAGNTGELFF
V: TRBV30; size: -; J: TRBJ1-3; D: -; DNA: TGTGCCTGGAGTGAGTGGGGGGGGCTTTCGAGTGGAAACACCATATATTTT; CDR3: CAWSEWGGLSSGNTIYF
V: TRBV30; size: -; J: TRBJ1-6; D: -; DNA: TGTGCCTGGAGTGTGGTGCAGGGCAATTCACCCCTCCACTTT; CDR3: CAWSVVQGNSPLHF
V: TRBV18; size: -; J: TRBJ1-2; D: TRBD1; DNA: TGTGCCAGCTCACCAAAACAGGGGGATGGCTACACCTTC; CDR3: CASSPKQGDGYTF
V: TRBV18; size: once; J: TRBJ2-5; D: TRBD1; DNA: TGTGCCAGCTCCCGACAGGGGGTGCGGGAGACCCAGTACTTC; CDR3: CASSRQGVRETQYF
V: TRBV6-5; size: -; J: TRBJ2-1; D: TRBD1; DNA: TGTGCCAGCAGTCCCTGGACAGGGGATGTAAATGAGCAGTTCTTC; CDR3: CASSPWTGDVNEQFF
V: TRBV11-2; size: -; J: TRBJ2-1; D: TRBD2; DNA: TGTGCCAGCAGCTCGGGGGGGGACAATGAGCAGTTCTTC; CDR3: CASSSGGDNEQFF
V: TRBV24-1; size: once; J: TRBJ1-2; D: -; DNA: TGTGCCACCAGTGACCGCGGACAGCTCCCCCCGGGCTACACCTTC; CDR3: CATSDRGQLPPGYTF
V: TRBV3-1/TRBV3-2; size: -; J: TRBJ2-4; D: TRBD2; DNA: TGTGCCAGCAGCTATTGGGGGGGCAAAAACATTCAGTACTTC; CDR3: CASSYWGGKNIQYF
V: TRBV27; size: -; J: TRBJ1-1; D: -; DNA: TGTGCCAGCAGTTTATCGTGGAGGACCACTGAAGCTTTCTTT; CDR3: CASSLSWRTTEAFF
V: TRBV5-1; size: once; J: TRBJ2-5; D: -; DNA: TGCGCCAGCAGCTTGGAAGGCAGGGGTCATGAGACCCAGTACTTC; CDR3: CASSLEGRGHETQYF
V: TRBV5-4; size: -; J: TRBJ2-5; D: -; DNA: TGTGCCAGCAGCTTGGGTGGCGCCATGAGGAGGGAGACCCAGTACTTC; CDR3: CASSLGGAMRRETQYF
V: TRBV29-1; size: -; J: TRBJ1-3; D: -; DNA: TGCAGCGTTGTAGAACAGGGAGCAGGAAACACCATATATTTT; CDR3: CSVVEQGAGNTIYF
V: TRBV21-1; size: -; J: TRBJ1-1; D: -; DNA: TGTGCCAGCAGCAAAGGGGGGAAGGGGGCGAACCGGAACACTGAAGCTTTCTTT; CDR3: CASSKGGKGANRNTEAFF
V: TRBV6-5; size: -; J: TRBJ1-2; D: -; DNA: TGTGCCAGCAGTATCGGAGCTAACTATGGCTACACCTTC; CDR3: CASSIGANYGYTF
V: TRBV7-9; size: few; J: TRBJ1-2; D: -; DNA: TGTGCCAGCAGTCCTTCGGACAGTCAGAGGAGTGGCTACACCTTC; CDR3: CASSPSDSQRSGYTF